These 14 T cell receptor beta chains share one sample of origin, sequenced in a study of technical replicates of blood from several donors (dated by TCRdb to 2017 to 2019). Library preparation was by the immunoSEQ multiplex PCR assay. Imported from immuneACCESS, the table was reduced by TCRdb to in-frame sequences with V and J called. These copies leave out some clones; in studies compared against another copy, an unresolved V gene accounts for under half, and the cause of the remainder is not known. The sample table contains tens of thousands of clones; only one count was recorded for over 80% of them. The ten most abundant clones make up 0.42% of the sample. Material for sequencing was T cells isolated from PBMCs. The receptors derive from a human donor in good health.

The V and J genes are TRBV19 and TRBJ1-5, with D unresolved. The V gene's germline CDR1 is LNHDA and CDR2 SQIVND (reference sequence). V lost 0 bases to trimming and J lost 5 bases, with 8 bases between them. The CDR3 is 14 residues long. The CDR3 DNA sequence: TGTGCCAGTAGTATAGAGGGAGTGGATCAGCCCCAGCATTTT. This codes for CASSIEGVDQPQHF. Based on the CDR3 plus reference TRBV19 and TRBJ1-5, the full variable domain is DGGITQSPKYLFRKEGQNVTLSCEQNLNHDAMYWYRQDPGQGLRLIYYSQIVNDFQKGDIAEGYSVSREKKESFPLTVTSAQKNPTAFYLCASSIEGVDQPQHFGDGTRLSIL.

J is TRBJ2-1 and V is TRBV30, with D tentatively TRBD2 (5 bases). V gave up 0 bases and J gave up 5 bases, with 5 bases separating them. This CDR3 comprises 12 residues. The V gene's germline CDR1 is GTSNPN and CDR2 SVGIG (reference sequence). The CDR3 DNA reads as TGTGCCTGGAGTGTAGCGGACAATGAGCAGTTCTTC. This encodes CAWSVADNEQFF.

The rearrangement links TRBV28 to TRBJ1-4; 9 bases agree with TRBD1. The CDR3 is made up of 14 amino acids. V lost 6 bases, J lost 8 bases, and 7 bases stayed unmatched. CDR1 is MDHEN, CDR2 SYDVKM, per germline. CDR3: CASRGQGKNEKLFF. DNA of the CDR3: TGTGCCAGCAGGGGACAGGGAAAAAACGAAAAACTGTTTTTT.

J is TRBJ2-5 and V is TRBV6-6, with TRBD1 identical over 10 bases. CDR1 MNHNY and CDR2 SVGAGI come from the germline V gene (reference sequence). The CDR3 is made up of 13 amino acids. V trimming: 7 bases; J trimming: 7 bases; junction bases outside the gene matches: 6. The CDR3 loop reads CASTGTGVGTQYF. CDR3 nucleotide sequence: TGTGCCAGCACAGGGACAGGGGTTGGGACCCAGTACTTC.

The genes are TRBV15 and TRBJ2-4; possible D gene TRBD1, 5 bases. The germline V and J ends were trimmed by 3 bases and 8 bases, with 14 bases remaining between them. CDR1 and CDR2 from the germline V gene are LNHNV and YYDKDF (reference sequence). CDR3 length: 14 residues. The CDR3 DNA is TGTGCCACCAGCAGCGGATCAGACAGTTACATTCAGTACTTC. Amino acid sequence: CATSSGSDSYIQYF.

This clone came up once. The chain couples TRBV29-1 to TRBJ2-3; 9 bases match TRBD1. This CDR3 has 13 residues. After removal of 3 bases from V and 4 bases from J, the junction contained 2 bases not matched to a gene. Germline V lookup: CDR1 SQVTM, CDR2 ANQGSEA. The CDR3 region has the DNA TGCAGCGTTGAGGGACAGGGCCCAGATACGCAGTATTTT. Amino acid sequence: CSVEGQGPDTQYF.

The genes are TRBV14 and TRBJ2-1; TRBD1 might be the D (5 bases). The length of the CDR3 is 15 residues. Germline CDR1 reads SGHDN; CDR2 reads FVKESK. The V end lost 4 bases, the J end lost 1 base, and 11 bases lay between the germline ends. This CDR3 reads CASSRFQGSYNEQFF. The CDR3 bases are TGTGCCAGCAGCCGCTTTCAGGGTTCCTACAATGAGCAGTTCTTC.

The chain has TRBV9 and TRBJ2-3; 9 nucleotides align to TRBD2. Losses at the gene ends were 3 bases for V and 6 bases for J; bases not matched to a gene: 11. This CDR3 has 16 residues. The germline CDR1 and CDR2 sequences are SGDLS and YYNGEE. The CDR3 sequence: CASSERASGEWDTQYF. CDR3 nucleotides: TGTGCCAGCAGCGAGCGGGCTAGCGGGGAATGGGATACGCAGTATTTT.

The chain links TRBV7-2 to TRBJ1-1; the match to TRBD1 covers 7 bases. The CDR3 extends over 15 amino acids. Germline assignment: CDR1 SGHTA and CDR2 FQGNSA. V lost 6 bases to trimming and J lost 10 bases; unmatched junction nucleotides: 17. The CDR3 here is CASSPRTGSLRRAFF. CDR3 DNA sequence: TGTGCCAGCAGTCCAAGGACAGGTTCGCTGCGACGAGCTTTCTTT. Variable domain in full (rest from reference TRBV7-2 and TRBJ1-1): GAGVSQSPSNKVTEKGKDVELRCDPISGHTALYWYRQSLGQGLEFLIYFQGNSAPDKSGLPSDRFSAERTGGSVSTLTIQRTQQEDSAVYLCASSPRTGSLRRAFFGQGTRLTVV.

The chain recombines TRBV27 with TRBJ2-2; 8 bases map to TRBD2. Germline lookup yields CDR1 MNHEY and CDR2 SMNVEV (reference sequence). CDR3 length: 16 residues. The J segment lost 0 bases and the V segment lost 3 bases, leaving 3 bases of the junction unmatched. CDR3 coding DNA: TGTGCCAGCAGTTTTAGCGGGGCTCCGAACACCGGGGAGCTGTTTTTT. It is translated as CASSFSGAPNTGELFF.

CDR3 in amino acids: CASSLTGLRINTIYF. The CDR3 nucleotides are TGTGCCAGCAGCTTAACAGGCCTCCGGATAAACACCATATATTTT. The chain has TRBV7-2 and TRBJ1-3, with D possibly matching TRBD1 (5 bases). The CDR3 runs to 15 residues. V lost 2 bases and J lost 6, with 14 bases in between. Germline assignment: CDR1 SGHTA and CDR2 FQGNSA.

The V gene is TRBV2, the J gene TRBJ2-1, with TRBD1 matching over 7 bases. V shed 10 bases and J 10 bases; nucleotides not matched to a gene: 10. Germline CDR1 is SNHLY and CDR2 is FYNNEI. This CDR3 contains 12 residues. CDR3 bases: TGTGCCACTAGGGACAGCGGCAAGGAGCAGTTCTTC. It is translated as CATRDSGKEQFF.

The V call is TRBV4-1, the J call TRBJ2-5; D is perhaps TRBD1 (6 bases). V was pared by 0 bases and J by 3 bases, with 11 bases between. The CDR3 has 15 amino acids. Germline V gene data show CDR1 as MGHRA and CDR2 as YSYEKL. The CDR3 DNA reads TGCGCCAGCAGCCAAGATCCCAGGGGCGAAGAGACCCAGTACTTC. Translating it yields CASSQDPRGEETQYF.

The chain has TRBV18 and TRBJ2-7; 8 nucleotides align to TRBD1. Per germline, CDR1 KGHSH and CDR2 LQKENI. Losses at the gene ends were 2 bases for V and 4 bases for J; bases not matched to a gene: 7. The CDR3 is made up of 15 amino acids. As DNA, the CDR3 is TGTGCCAGCTCACCATCACCCGGGACAGGATACGAGCAGTACTTC. This gives the protein CASSPSPGTGYEQYF.